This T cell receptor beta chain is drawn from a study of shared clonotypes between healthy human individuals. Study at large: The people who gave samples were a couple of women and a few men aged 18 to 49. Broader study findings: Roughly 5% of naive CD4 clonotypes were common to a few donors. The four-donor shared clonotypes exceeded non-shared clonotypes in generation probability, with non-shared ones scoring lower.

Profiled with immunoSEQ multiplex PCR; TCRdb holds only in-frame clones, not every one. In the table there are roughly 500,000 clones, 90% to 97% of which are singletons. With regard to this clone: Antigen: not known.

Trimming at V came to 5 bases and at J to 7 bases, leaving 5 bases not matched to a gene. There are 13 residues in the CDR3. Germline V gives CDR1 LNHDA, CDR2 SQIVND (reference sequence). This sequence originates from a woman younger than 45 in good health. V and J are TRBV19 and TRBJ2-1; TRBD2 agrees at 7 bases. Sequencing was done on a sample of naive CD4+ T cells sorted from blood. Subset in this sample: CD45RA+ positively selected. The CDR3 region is CASSRTSWNEQFF. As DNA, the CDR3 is TGTGCCAGTAGTCGGACTAGTTGGAATGAGCAGTTCTTC.